The 31 T cell receptor beta chains presented below share a single source sample, sequenced in a study of graft-versus-host responses after intestinal transplantation. Sequencing was performed with immunoSEQ multiplex PCR; in TCRdb, only in-frame clones are kept and a portion is missing. The sample shows 35,000 to 55,000 clones, approximately 92% of them seen only once. The sequencing used PBMCs, collected approximately 740 days after a first intestinal transplant, on the day of a second. All receptors come from a human patient who received an intestinal transplant, so some T cells may come from the graft donor.

The chain links TRBV7-3 to TRBJ2-3; 14 bases match TRBD2. V shed 5 bases and J 14 bases; nucleotides not matched to a gene: 6. The CDR3 runs to 13 residues. Per germline, CDR1 SGHTA and CDR2 FQGTGA. The CDR3, as DNA: TGTGCCAGCAGCCCGGGGACTAGCGGGAGTGCGTATTTT. It yields the protein CASSPGTSGSAYF.

This sequence joins TRBV6-1 and TRBJ1-3; no definite D call. The CDR3 is made up of 10 amino acids. With 6 bases removed from V and 7 bases from J, the gap between germline ends came to 4 bases. Germline lookup yields CDR1 MNHNS and CDR2 SASEGT. The CDR3, as DNA: TGTGCCAGCAGGGTCAACACCATATATTTT. Its protein is CASRVNTIYF.

The genes are TRBV6-5 and TRBJ2-3, with D possibly being TRBD2 (5 bases). V was pared by 4 bases and J by 2 bases, with 10 bases between. Germline CDR1 MNHEY, CDR2 SVGAGI. This CDR3 is built from 14 residues. The CDR3 DNA is TGTGCCAGCAGTTGGACTGGGGTCACAGATACGCAGTATTTT. Translating it yields CASSWTGVTDTQYF.

The chain uses TRBV5-6 and TRBJ2-4; D not certain. V lost 2 bases, J lost 6 bases, and 3 bases lay in between. CDR3 length: 11 residues. CDR1 SGHDT and CDR2 YYEEEE come from the germline V gene. CDR3 sequence (DNA): TGTGCCAGCAGCTTTTCAAACATTCAGTACTTC. It encodes CASSFSNIQYF.

The chain links TRBV27 to TRBJ1-2, with a tentative D call TRBD1 (5 bases). V lost 1 base and J lost 2, with 8 bases in between. Germline CDR1 MNHEY, CDR2 SMNVEV (reference sequence). The CDR3 sequence is 14 residues long. CDR3 in DNA: TGTGCCAGCAGTTTATGGGGCAGCAACTATGGCTACACCTTC. Its protein product is CASSLWGSNYGYTF.

The chain recombines TRBV11-3 with TRBJ2-1; 9 nucleotides match TRBD2. Trimming took 0 bases from V and 7 from J; bases not matched to a gene: 7. The germline V gene encodes CDR1 SGHNT and CDR2 YENEEA. The CDR3 totals 16 residues. CDR3 region: CASSLDFGSGRNEQFF. CDR3 coding DNA: TGTGCCAGCAGCTTAGATTTTGGTAGCGGGAGAAATGAGCAGTTCTTC.

The rearrangement links TRBV19 to TRBJ2-1; 10 bases are shared with TRBD2. J gave up 1 base and V 7 bases, and 4 bases lay outside the gene matches. The germline gives CDR1 LNHDA, CDR2 SQIVND (reference sequence). There are 15 residues in the CDR3. Here the CDR3 reads CASKKLAGSYNEQFF. The DNA for the CDR3 is TGTGCCAGTAAAAAACTAGCGGGATCCTACAATGAGCAGTTCTTC.

V and J are TRBV6-5 and TRBJ2-5; D not certain. The V end was cut by 5 bases, the J end by 0 bases, with 4 bases between. The CDR3 sequence is 12 residues long. Germline V gives CDR1 MNHEY, CDR2 SVGAGI. CDR3 residues: CASSRDQETQYF. In nucleotides, the CDR3 is TGTGCCAGCAGTCGGGACCAAGAGACCCAGTACTTC.

The J gene is TRBJ2-4, the V gene TRBV6-5; no clear D gene. CDR3 size: 14 residues. From germline, CDR1 is MNHEY and CDR2 SVGAGI. Trimming took 6 bases from V and 2 from J, leaving 11 bases between them. Here the CDR3 DNA reads TGTGCCAGCAGAGAACCCCGAACCAAAAACATTCAGTACTTC. This codes for CASREPRTKNIQYF.

V is TRBV21-1 and J is TRBJ1-1. TRBV21-1 is termed a pseudogene. The CDR3 is 16 residues long. The CDR3 region is CASSKGTGWGGTEAFF. Written as DNA, the CDR3 is TGTGCCAGCAGCAAAGGGACCGGATGGGGAGGCACTGAAGCTTTCTTT.

The chain recombines TRBV12-5 with TRBJ2-1; TRBD1 aligns across 8 bases. CDR3 length: 15 residues. The junction had 8 bases not matched to a gene; V was cut back by 6 bases and J by 4 bases. CDR1 is LGHNT, CDR2 FRNRAP, per germline. The CDR3 DNA follows: TGTGCTAGTGGGTTCGGACAGGGATCGTACAATGAGCAGTTCTTC. It codes for CASGFGQGSYNEQFF.

This sequence joins TRBV27 and TRBJ2-3, with 11 bases that match TRBD2. Losses at the gene ends were 6 bases for V and 5 bases for J; bases not matched to a gene: 10. The CDR3 loop spans 16 amino acids. In germline, CDR1 is MNHEY, CDR2 SMNVEV (reference sequence). CDR3 in DNA: TGTGCCAGCAGCCATCCACTAGCGGGAGCGGGAGATACGCAGTATTTT. This encodes CASSHPLAGAGDTQYF.

This clone was counted a single time. J is TRBJ2-7 and V is TRBV7-3, with TRBD1 matching over 7 bases. The CDR3 extends over 13 amino acids. Per the germline V gene, CDR1 is SGHTA and CDR2 is FQGTGA. Germline trimming cut 5 bases from V and 5 bases from J; bases unmatched to any gene: 6. The CDR3 region is CASSHDRAHEQYF. Here the CDR3 DNA reads TGTGCCAGCAGCCACGACAGGGCCCACGAGCAGTACTTC.

V gene TRBV5-6 combines with J gene TRBJ2-5; no clear D. V dropped 4 bases and J dropped 12 bases, with 16 bases sitting between them. This CDR3 contains 12 residues. Germline loops: CDR1 SGHDT, CDR2 YYEEEE. This CDR3 reads CASSNQEPVKYF. The CDR3 DNA sequence: TGTGCCAGCAGCAACCAGGAGCCGGTAAAGTACTTC.

The V call is TRBV7-2, the J call TRBJ2-1; 9 bases are shared with TRBD2. Germline V CDR1 and CDR2: SGHTA, FQGNSA. V shed 5 bases, J shed 3 bases, and the junction held 5 bases outside the gene matches. There are 15 residues in the CDR3. As DNA, the CDR3 is TGTGCCAGCAGCGGACGACTAGCGGACTACAATGAGCAGTTCTTC. As protein: CASSGRLADYNEQFF.

The chain uses TRBV19 and TRBJ2-1; perhaps TRBD2 as D (6 bases). Germline lookup yields CDR1 LNHDA and CDR2 SQIVND (reference sequence). Trimming took 5 bases from V and 2 from J, leaving 13 bases between them. This CDR3 is built from 15 residues. Here the CDR3 DNA reads TGTGCCAGTAGTTCCGGGCCGGGAGCCTACAATGAGCAGTTCTTC. It encodes CASSSGPGAYNEQFF. Complete variable domain (other parts from reference TRBV19 and TRBJ2-1): DGGITQSPKYLFRKEGQNVTLSCEQNLNHDAMYWYRQDPGQGLRLIYYSQIVNDFQKGDIAEGYSVSREKKESFPLTVTSAQKNPTAFYLCASSSGPGAYNEQFFGPGTRLTVL.

The V call is TRBV19, the J call TRBJ1-2; a possible D gene is TRBD1 (5 bases). Germline CDR1 is LNHDA and CDR2 is SQIVND (reference sequence). The CDR3 covers 13 residues. The V end was cut by 2 bases, the J end by 6 bases, with 10 bases between. The CDR3: CASSITGPNGYTF. The CDR3 DNA reads as TGTGCCAGTAGTATAACAGGACCCAATGGCTACACCTTC.

V usage is TRBV6-1 and J usage is TRBJ2-3; the D is unclear. CDR3 length equals 15 residues. Germline V lookup: CDR1 MNHNS, CDR2 SASEGT. Trimming took 8 bases from V and 1 from J, leaving 16 bases between them. This CDR3 reads CASSGPLQGTDTQYF. The CDR3 nucleotides are TGTGCCAGCTCGGGCCCCCTCCAGGGCACAGATACGCAGTATTTT.

This clone was observed a single time. The DNA for the CDR3 is TGTGCCAGCAGCCCCGGACTAGCGGGGCGCACAGATACGCAGTATTTT. Residues: CASSPGLAGRTDTQYF. V usage is TRBV9 and J usage is TRBJ2-3; 12 nucleotides line up with TRBD2. Germline assignment: CDR1 SGDLS and CDR2 YYNGEE. This CDR3 has 16 residues. Trimming cost V 4 bases and J 1 base; bases outside gene matches: 4.

Notes on this clone: At one boundary the junction diverges from the germline segment, which might be a read error. The same CDR3 arises from other DNA sequences in this sample as well. This rearrangement joins TRBV19 to TRBJ1-1; a weak D match, TRBD1 (6 bases). CDR1 and CDR2 (germline): LNHDA, SQIVND (reference sequence). The length of the CDR3 is 13 residues. The CDR3 spells CASSIGGGTEAFF. CDR3 bases: TGTGCTAGTAGCATAGGGGGGGGCACTGAAGCTTTCTTT.

The DNA of the CDR3 is TGTGCCAGCTCACCACCAGGGACTGCAACTAATGAAAAACTGTTTTTT. This gives the protein CASSPPGTATNEKLFF. The gene calls are TRBV18 and TRBJ1-4, with D maybe TRBD1 (5 bases). The germline gives CDR1 KGHSH, CDR2 LQKENI. Between the trimmed V and J ends, which lost 0 bases and 0 bases, there was a span of 8 bases. The CDR3 loop spans 16 amino acids.

This clone was found once. The chain's CDR3 is CSVGWGARADTQYF. The CDR3 nucleotides read TGCAGCGTGGGTTGGGGGGCTCGTGCAGATACGCAGTATTTT. The rearrangement links TRBV29-1 to TRBJ2-3; D tentatively fits TRBD1 or TRBD2 (6 bases each). Germline-derived CDR1 and CDR2 are SQVTM and ANQGSEA. V shed 6 bases and J shed 4 bases, with 17 bases lying between them. The CDR3 extends over 14 amino acids.

The gene calls are TRBV10-3 and TRBJ1-5; D unclear. CDR1 and CDR2 (germline): ENHRY, SYGVKD. There are 13 residues in the CDR3. The V end lost 3 bases, the J end lost 4 bases, and 7 bases lay between the germline ends. CDR3 protein: CAISDQENQPQHF. The DNA of the CDR3 is TGTGCCATCAGTGATCAGGAGAATCAGCCCCAGCATTTT.

The V gene is TRBV7-9, the J gene TRBJ1-1, with TRBD1 identical over 10 bases. V shed 4 bases and J 3 bases; nucleotides not matched to a gene: 8. CDR1 and CDR2 (germline): SEHNR, FQNEAQ (reference sequence). The CDR3 loop spans 16 amino acids. The DNA for the CDR3 is TGTGCCAGCAGCTCAGACAGGGGGCAGAGATACACTGAAGCTTTCTTT. Amino acids: CASSSDRGQRYTEAFF.

A word on this clone: The sample has other DNA sequences that encode this CDR3 too. V and J are TRBV13 and TRBJ2-1; 13 bases are a match to TRBD2. V was clipped by 6 bases and J by 8 bases; unmatched bases: 7. Germline V gene lookup returns CDR1 PRHDT and CDR2 FYEKMQ (reference sequence). This CDR3 spans 15 amino acids. The CDR3: CASSPATSGRHEQFF. The CDR3, as DNA: TGTGCCAGCAGTCCCGCGACTAGCGGGAGGCATGAGCAGTTCTTC.

This clone was seen just once. The chain combines TRBV18 with TRBJ2-1, with 10 bases lining up with TRBD1. CDR3 length: 14 residues. V gave up 3 bases and J gave up 5 bases; unmatched junction bases: 1. Germline assignment: CDR1 KGHSH and CDR2 LQKENI. CDR3 amino acids: CASSPGQGNNEQFF. The CDR3 DNA reads as TGTGCCAGCTCACCGGGACAGGGGAACAATGAGCAGTTCTTC.

The chain joins TRBV30 to TRBJ2-2; D is unclear. CDR3 length: 10 amino acids. The V and J ends lost 5 bases and 6 bases respectively, with 4 bases between them. CDR1 is GTSNPN and CDR2 is SVGIG in the germline V gene (reference sequence). The CDR3 loop is CAWRAGELFF. The DNA of the CDR3 is TGTGCCTGGCGAGCCGGGGAGCTGTTTTTT.

The chain recombines TRBV6-5 with TRBJ2-1; no clear D. Trimming took off 7 bases at V and 8 bases at J, with 18 bases between the two ends. Germline lookup yields CDR1 MNHEY and CDR2 SVGAGI. There are 14 residues in the CDR3. CDR3 sequence: CASKYGFSGDEQFF. Here the CDR3 DNA reads TGTGCCAGCAAATACGGGTTCTCCGGCGATGAGCAGTTCTTC.

The chain recombines TRBV6-1 with TRBJ2-7; the D call may be TRBD1 or TRBD2 (6 bases each). This CDR3 spans 14 amino acids. Trimming removed 5 bases at V and 3 bases at J, with 14 bases between. Per the germline V gene, CDR1 is MNHNS and CDR2 is SASEGT. CDR3 loop: CASSPGGANYEQYF. The DNA for the CDR3 is TGTGCCAGCAGTCCCGGGGGCGCAAACTACGAGCAGTACTTC.

The gene calls are TRBV29-1 and TRBJ1-2; TRBD1 might be the D (6 bases). Germline CDR1 is SQVTM and CDR2 is ANQGSEA. This CDR3 has 13 residues. Deletions cut 7 bases from V and 5 bases from J, with 17 bases between. CDR3: CSAPRRGSYGYTF. For the CDR3, the DNA is TGCAGCGCTCCGCGCAGGGGATCTTATGGCTACACCTTC.

This chain joins TRBV23-1 and TRBJ2-7; 9 bases agree with TRBD1. TRBV23-1 counts as an open reading frame of uncertain function. The CDR3 totals 17 residues. V shed 1 base and J 5 bases; nucleotides not matched to a gene: 12. CDR3 sequence (DNA): TGCGCCAGCAGTCAATGTCCCGTGGGGGACAGGGACAACGAGCAGTACTTC. It codes for CASSQCPVGDRDNEQYF.